The following is a TCR beta chain sequence with its context. Antigen specificity is unknown. An end of the junction does not agree with germline; a read error may underlie this. These data come from a study of post-analysis software for immune sequencing data. General study findings and limits: When patients were compared with controls, a handful of TRBV segments were more frequent, TRBV5-6, TRBV5-1 and TRBV20-1 among them. Comparison with controls showed significantly lower normalized Chao1 diversity in multiple sclerosis patients.

CDR1 is DFQATT and CDR2 is SNEGSKA in the germline V gene (reference sequence). This CDR3 comprises 15 residues. The authors incorporated unique molecular identifiers into the TCR beta cDNA libraries. Roughly 0.5 million cDNA molecules were obtained from about 0.98 to 11 million T cells. TCRdb ran MiXCR on the PCR reads and lists one entry per CDR3 protein. In the table there are about 160,000 distinct CDR3 sequences, about 36% of which are singletons. The chain uses TRBV20-1 and TRBJ2-4, with 10 bases matching TRBD1. This clonotype was sampled from a girl aged 5-17 years with multiple sclerosis. Specimen: blood, collected after autologous hematopoietic stem cell transplantation. CDR3 nucleotide sequence: TGCGGTGCTAGTTCGGACAGGGGGGATAAAAACATTCAGTACTTC. As protein: CGASSDRGDKNIQYF.